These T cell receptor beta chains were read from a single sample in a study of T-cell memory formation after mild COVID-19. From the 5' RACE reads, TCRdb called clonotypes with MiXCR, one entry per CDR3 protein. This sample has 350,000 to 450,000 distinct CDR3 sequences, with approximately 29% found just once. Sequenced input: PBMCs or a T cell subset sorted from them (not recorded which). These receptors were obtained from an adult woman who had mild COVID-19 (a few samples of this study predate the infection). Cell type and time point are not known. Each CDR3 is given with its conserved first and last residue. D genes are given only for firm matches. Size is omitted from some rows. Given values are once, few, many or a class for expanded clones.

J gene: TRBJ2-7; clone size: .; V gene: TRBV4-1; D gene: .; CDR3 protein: CASSHYTWDYEQYF; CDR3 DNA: TGCGCCAGCAGCCACTATACCTGGGACTACGAGCAGTACTTC
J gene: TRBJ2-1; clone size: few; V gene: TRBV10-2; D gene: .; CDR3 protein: CASGESSYNEQFF; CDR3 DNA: TGCGCCAGCGGTGAGTCGAGTTACAATGAGCAGTTCTTC
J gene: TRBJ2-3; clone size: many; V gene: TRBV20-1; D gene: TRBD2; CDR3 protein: CSARGGLAAVSDTQYF; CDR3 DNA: TGCAGTGCTAGAGGTGGACTAGCGGCGGTCTCGGATACGCAGTATTTT
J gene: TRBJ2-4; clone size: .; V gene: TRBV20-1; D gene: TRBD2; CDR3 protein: CSAPPLGLAGDQNIQYF; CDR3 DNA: TGCAGTGCTCCCCCCCTTGGGTTAGCGGGAGATCAAAACATTCAGTACTTC
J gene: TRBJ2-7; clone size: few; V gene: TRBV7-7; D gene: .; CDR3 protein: CASSFGDDYEQYF; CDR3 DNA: TGTGCCAGCAGCTTCGGTGACGATTACGAGCAGTACTTC
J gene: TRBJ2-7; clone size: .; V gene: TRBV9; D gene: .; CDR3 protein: CASSARVDGSYEQYF; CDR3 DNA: TGTGCCAGCAGCGCGAGGGTGGACGGTTCGTACGAGCAGTACTTC
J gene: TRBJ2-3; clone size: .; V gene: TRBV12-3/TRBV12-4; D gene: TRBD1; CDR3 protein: CASSFPTTGGYTQYF; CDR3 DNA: TGTGCCAGCAGCTTCCCCACGACAGGGGGATATACGCAGTATTTT
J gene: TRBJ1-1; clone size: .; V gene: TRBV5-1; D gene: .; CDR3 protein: CASSFEGMTEAFF; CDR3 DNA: TGCGCCAGCAGCTTCGAGGGGATGACTGAAGCTTTCTTT
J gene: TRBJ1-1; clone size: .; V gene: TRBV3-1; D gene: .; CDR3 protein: CASSQDPGAASTEAFF; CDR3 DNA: TGTGCCAGCAGCCAAGATCCCGGGGCCGCGAGCACTGAAGCTTTCTTT
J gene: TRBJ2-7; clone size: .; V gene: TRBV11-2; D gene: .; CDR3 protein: CASSPRYPGEDEQYF; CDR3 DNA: TGTGCCAGCAGTCCGCGCTACCCGGGGGAGGACGAGCAGTACTTC
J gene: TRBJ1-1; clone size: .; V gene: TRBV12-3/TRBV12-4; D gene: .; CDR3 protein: CATGTVNTEAFF; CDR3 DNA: TGTGCCACCGGGACGGTTAACACTGAAGCTTTCTTT
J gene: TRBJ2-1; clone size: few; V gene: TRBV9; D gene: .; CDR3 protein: CASSVESSTRSYNEQFF; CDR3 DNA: TGTGCCAGCAGCGTAGAGTCCTCGACCCGGTCCTACAATGAGCAGTTCTTC
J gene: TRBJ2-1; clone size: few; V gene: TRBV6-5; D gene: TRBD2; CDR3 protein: CASRPAGRGHNEQFF; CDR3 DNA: TGTGCCAGCAGGCCAGCGGGGAGGGGACACAATGAGCAGTTCTTC
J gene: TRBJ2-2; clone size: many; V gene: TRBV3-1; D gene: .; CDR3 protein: CASSPDTNTGELFF; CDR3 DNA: TGTGCCAGCAGCCCTGACACGAACACCGGGGAGCTGTTTTTT
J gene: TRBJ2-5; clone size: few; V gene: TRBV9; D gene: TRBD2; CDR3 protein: CASTPSRGEQETQYF; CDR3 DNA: TGTGCCAGCACCCCCTCTCGGGGGGAACAAGAGACCCAGTACTTC
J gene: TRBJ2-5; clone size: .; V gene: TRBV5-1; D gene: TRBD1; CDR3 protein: CASRETGGKETQYF; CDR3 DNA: TGCGCCAGCAGGGAGACAGGGGGCAAGGAGACCCAGTACTTC
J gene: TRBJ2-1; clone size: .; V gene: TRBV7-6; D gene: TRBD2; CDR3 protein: CASSPEGLAGEDEQFF; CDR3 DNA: TGTGCCAGCAGCCCAGAGGGACTAGCGGGAGAGGATGAGCAGTTCTTC
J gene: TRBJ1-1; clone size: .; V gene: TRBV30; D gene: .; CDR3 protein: CAWSVGGRTEAFF; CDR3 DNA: TGTGCCTGGAGTGTCGGGGGAAGAACTGAAGCTTTCTTT
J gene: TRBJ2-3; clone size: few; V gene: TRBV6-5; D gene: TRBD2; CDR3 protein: CASSYAGGPTDTQYF; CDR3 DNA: TGTGCCAGCAGTTACGCGGGAGGGCCGACAGATACGCAGTATTTT
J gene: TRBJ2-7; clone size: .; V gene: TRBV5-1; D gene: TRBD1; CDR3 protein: CASSPATGTYEQYF; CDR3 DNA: TGCGCCAGCAGCCCCGCGACAGGGACCTACGAGCAGTACTTC
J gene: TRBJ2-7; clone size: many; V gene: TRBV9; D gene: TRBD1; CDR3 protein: CASSVDAGTGSEQYF; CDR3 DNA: TGTGCCAGCAGCGTAGACGCCGGGACAGGGTCCGAGCAGTACTTC
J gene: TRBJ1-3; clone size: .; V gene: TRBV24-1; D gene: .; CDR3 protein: CATSGTSGNTIYF; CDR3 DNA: TGTGCCACCAGCGGGACCTCTGGAAACACCATATATTTT